Listed below are T cell receptor beta chains from one sample, sequenced in a study of blood T cell repertoires in COVID-19. Data came from immunoSEQ multiplex PCR; TCRdb stores just in-frame clones and leaves some out. The data hold more than 300,000 clones, with around 91% observed a single time. The sample consisted of peripheral blood. These receptors were collected from a middle-aged woman with COVID-19, enrolled during active disease. Each CDR3 is given with its conserved first and last residue.

V gene: TRBV18
J gene: TRBJ2-1
CDR3 protein: CASSPVTGVTYNEQFF

V gene: TRBV24-1
J gene: TRBJ1-1
CDR3 protein: CATSDSRTGDTEAFF

V gene: TRBV7-9
J gene: TRBJ2-7
CDR3 protein: CASSLSIRDSHEQYF

V gene: TRBV28
J gene: TRBJ1-4
CDR3 protein: CASSPPGLPREKLFF

V gene: TRBV29-1
J gene: TRBJ1-1
CDR3 protein: CSVAGVTEAFF

V gene: TRBV19
J gene: TRBJ1-2
CDR3 protein: CASSIGQGALHGYTF

V gene: TRBV5-4
J gene: TRBJ2-7
CDR3 protein: CASSLLGVSYEQYF

V gene: TRBV9
J gene: TRBJ2-3
CDR3 protein: CASSGPSGGATDTQYF

V gene: TRBV4-2
J gene: TRBJ1-5
CDR3 protein: CASSQSDRVGNQPQHF

V gene: TRBV6-2/TRBV6-3
J gene: TRBJ1-5
CDR3 protein: CASSQEGTRQPQHF

V gene: TRBV28
J gene: TRBJ1-2
CDR3 protein: CASSFGGVGSVNGYTF

V gene: TRBV29-1
J gene: TRBJ2-1
CDR3 protein: CTWTGTSVYNEQFF

V gene: TRBV2
J gene: TRBJ1-1
CDR3 protein: CASSEVAGAGPMNTEAFF

V gene: TRBV6-5
J gene: TRBJ2-2
CDR3 protein: CASKEGSGGTGELFF

V gene: TRBV5-6
J gene: TRBJ1-5
CDR3 protein: CASSLQGGGGQPQHF

V gene: TRBV4-3
J gene: TRBJ2-1
CDR3 protein: CASSQDRTGGGNEQFF

V gene: TRBV2
J gene: TRBJ2-7
CDR3 protein: CASSELGRLSSYEQYF

V gene: TRBV19
J gene: TRBJ1-3
CDR3 protein: CASSSGGSGNTIYF

V gene: TRBV7-9
J gene: TRBJ1-2
CDR3 protein: CASSLAAGREGYTF

V gene: TRBV19
J gene: TRBJ2-7
CDR3 protein: CASSSKAPRSIGEQYF

V gene: TRBV28
J gene: TRBJ2-3
CDR3 protein: CASSLSQGGYTDTQYF

V gene: TRBV18
J gene: TRBJ1-1
CDR3 protein: CASSLGTGKTEAFF

V gene: TRBV29-1
J gene: TRBJ2-5
CDR3 protein: CSVVTPPWTQYF

V gene: TRBV7-2
J gene: TRBJ1-3
CDR3 protein: CASSFPIGQGGRNTIYF

V gene: TRBV11-2
J gene: TRBJ1-2
CDR3 protein: CASSLGRTGAYGYTF

V gene: TRBV18
J gene: TRBJ2-2
CDR3 protein: CASSPRQGSTGELFF

V gene: TRBV28
J gene: TRBJ1-1
CDR3 protein: CASSTGTKEAFF

V gene: TRBV27
J gene: TRBJ1-2
CDR3 protein: CASSQDRGDYGYTF

V gene: TRBV28
J gene: TRBJ1-4
CDR3 protein: CASTPSDRDAEKLFF

V gene: TRBV7-2
J gene: TRBJ1-5
CDR3 protein: CASSRTTHNQPQHF

V gene: TRBV30
J gene: TRBJ2-7
CDR3 protein: CAWTNPPGQGVYEQYF

V gene: TRBV7-9
J gene: TRBJ2-1
CDR3 protein: CASSFSSEYYNEQFF

V gene: TRBV18
J gene: TRBJ2-5
CDR3 protein: CASSLAGETQYF

V gene: TRBV6-5
J gene: TRBJ1-5
CDR3 protein: CASRDNSNQPQHF

V gene: TRBV19
J gene: TRBJ2-2
CDR3 protein: CASKAGDRGLNGELFF

V gene: TRBV28
J gene: TRBJ1-1
CDR3 protein: CASSPQTGGAGTEAFF

V gene: TRBV27
J gene: TRBJ1-3
CDR3 protein: CASRDWSSGNTIYF

V gene: TRBV19
J gene: TRBJ1-6
CDR3 protein: CASSRNREGNSPLHF

V gene: TRBV19
J gene: TRBJ1-5
CDR3 protein: CASSIRDSNQPQHF

V gene: TRBV9
J gene: TRBJ2-1
CDR3 protein: CASSVSLMGSGGNEQFF